The 27 T cell receptor beta chains given below trace back to one sample, sequenced in a study of OX40 agonist ivuxolimab in advanced cancers. Assay: immunoSEQ multiplex PCR; the TCRdb copy retains only in-frame clones and omits some. This sample has over 45,000 clones; 84% occur once, and the top ten carry 0.55% to 0.65%. The sample consisted of CD4+ or CD8+ T cells sorted from blood, taken in a trial of the OX40 agonist ivuxolimab. These receptor sequences come from an adult with an advanced solid tumor such as melanoma, head and neck, liver or kidney cancer.

V gene TRBV11-2 combines with J gene TRBJ2-3; tentative D call: TRBD2 (6 bases). V lost 0 bases to trimming and J lost 4 bases, with 8 bases between them. The germline gives CDR1 SGHAT, CDR2 FQNNGV. There are 14 residues in the CDR3. DNA of the CDR3: TGTGCCAGCAGCTTAGATGGAGGGGCAGATACGCAGTATTTT. Translated: CASSLDGGADTQYF.

This clone came up once. CDR3 nucleotide sequence: TGTGCCAGCAGCCTCCTGAGCGGGAGGATGTATACGCAGTATTTT. Translating gives CASSLLSGRMYTQYF. The genes are TRBV6-4 and TRBJ2-3; 9 nucleotides match TRBD2. The CDR3 extends over 15 amino acids. With V trimmed by 6 bases and J by 7 bases, 11 bases remained unmatched. The germline CDR1 and CDR2 sequences are MRHNA and SNTAGT.

This clone was seen just once. CDR3 bases: TGTGCCTGGAGTTTACAGGGTATCTATGGCTACACCTTC. It is translated as CAWSLQGIYGYTF. The chain has TRBV30 and TRBJ1-2; maybe TRBD1 (6 bases). The CDR3 spans 13 residues. CDR1 is GTSNPN, CDR2 SVGIG, per germline (reference sequence). The V end was cut by 2 bases, the J end by 4 bases, with 11 bases between.

This chain uses TRBV6-5 with TRBJ2-7, with D uncertain. CDR1 and CDR2 (germline): MNHEY, SVGAGI. Trimming stripped 7 bases from V and 1 base from J, with 11 bases between. The CDR3 runs 13 residues. In DNA form, the CDR3 reads TGTGCCAGCATTAAACCCGCATCCTACGAGCAGTACTTC. Protein product: CASIKPASYEQYF.

The chain links TRBV5-4 to TRBJ2-3, with 7 bases identical to TRBD1. The CDR3 contains 15 residues. Trimming at V came to 4 bases and at J to 2 bases, leaving 7 bases not matched to a gene. Germline V gives CDR1 SGHNT, CDR2 YYREEE (reference sequence). For the CDR3, the DNA is TGTGCCAGCAGCATCACAGGGGATCTCACAGATACGCAGTATTTT. Its protein is CASSITGDLTDTQYF.

The gene calls are TRBV28 and TRBJ2-7; maybe TRBD1 (6 bases). The CDR3 runs 12 residues. V shed 7 bases and J shed 2 bases, with 9 bases lying between them. In germline, CDR1 is MDHEN, CDR2 SYDVKM. This chain's CDR3 is CASNHRAYEQYF. CDR3 nucleotides: TGTGCCAGCAATCACAGGGCCTACGAGCAGTACTTC.

This clone was counted a single time. The chain carries TRBV5-1 and TRBJ2-7; 7 bases align to TRBD1. The junction had 8 bases not matched to a gene; V was cut back by 4 bases and J by 4 bases. CDR1 is SGHRS and CDR2 is YFSETQ in the germline V gene. The CDR3 covers 14 residues. The CDR3, as DNA: TGCGCCAGCAGCCAGCCGGGACAGCTATACGAGCAGTACTTC. Translated: CASSQPGQLYEQYF.

The chain carries TRBV10-3 and TRBJ2-5; D is unresolved. The germline V gene has CDR1 ENHRY and CDR2 SYGVKD. With 0 bases removed from V and 4 bases from J, the gap between germline ends came to 3 bases. The length of the CDR3 is 12 residues. CDR3 DNA sequence: TGTGCCATCAGTGAGTCAGGAGAGACCCAGTACTTC. It yields the protein CAISESGETQYF.

Comments on this clone: The junction does not match germline at one end; this may be a read error. The V and J genes are TRBV5-6 and TRBJ1-2; D gene uncertain. Germline loops: CDR1 SGHDT, CDR2 YYEEEE. The CDR3 loop spans 11 amino acids. The CDR3 nucleotides are TGTGCCAGCAGCTTCGACCGGGTGGCAAGCTTC. This translates into CASSFDRVASF. Looking up the rest from reference TRBV5-6 and TRBJ1-2 gives the full variable domain: DAGVTQSPTHLIKTRGQQVTLRCSPKSGHDTVSWYQQALGQGPQFIFQYYEEEERQRGNFPDRFSGHQFPNYSSELNVNALLLGDSALYLCASSFDRVASFGSGTRLTVV.

The rearrangement uses TRBV4-1 and TRBJ2-5, with 15 bases aligning to TRBD2. CDR3 length: 17 residues. With 4 bases clipped from V and 4 bases from J, the junction kept 7 bases outside the gene matches. Germline V gene sequence: CDR1 MGHRA, CDR2 YSYEKL. This CDR3 reads CASSLGTSGRWGETQYF. As DNA, the CDR3 is TGCGCCAGCAGCCTCGGGACTAGCGGGAGGTGGGGAGAGACCCAGTACTTC.

The rearrangement uses TRBV6-5 and TRBJ1-1; 7 bases line up with TRBD1. V lost 6 bases, J lost 1 base, and 8 bases stayed unmatched. CDR1 is MNHEY, CDR2 SVGAGI, per germline. The CDR3 is made up of 15 amino acids. The CDR3 sequence: CASSRGGLANTEAFF. In DNA, the CDR3 is TGTGCCAGCAGCCGAGGGGGCTTGGCGAACACTGAAGCTTTCTTT.

This clone has more than one count but fewer than ten. This chain links TRBV2 with TRBJ2-3; no definite D call. Germline lookup yields CDR1 SNHLY and CDR2 FYNNEI. The CDR3 consists of 15 residues. V dropped 5 bases and J dropped 0 bases, with 12 bases sitting between them. In nucleotides, the CDR3 is TGTGCCAGCAGTCAAGACACGGTTAGCACAGATACGCAGTATTTT. It is translated as CASSQDTVSTDTQYF.

This chain joins TRBV21-1 and TRBJ2-7; the table's D call, TRBD1, was not checked against the DNA. TRBV21-1 counts as a pseudogene. The CDR3 consists of 14 residues. The CDR3 sequence: CASSKVVDNHEQYF. The CDR3 DNA reads TGTGCCAGCAGCAAAGTGGTCGACAACCACGAGCAGTACTTC.

This clone was observed a handful of times. The chain has TRBV11-2 and TRBJ1-2; unclear D gene. Trimming took off 5 bases at V and 8 bases at J, with 27 bases between the two ends. CDR3 size: 17 residues. CDR1 SGHAT and CDR2 FQNNGV come from the germline V gene. The CDR3 protein is CASSALNSQVAPGGYTF. CDR3 nucleotide sequence: TGTGCCAGCAGCGCCTTAAACTCCCAGGTAGCCCCTGGAGGCTACACCTTC.

The chain links TRBV27 to TRBJ1-6, with TRBD1 as a possible D gene (6 bases). The CDR3 is 17 residues long. V gave up 6 bases and J gave up 6 bases, with 21 bases separating them. CDR1 and CDR2 from the germline V gene are MNHEY and SMNVEV (reference sequence). CDR3 nucleotides: TGTGCCAGCAGGGCCATTGGGGGGGCGGCGGTTAATTCACCCCTCCACTTT. Amino acids: CASRAIGGAAVNSPLHF.

The genes are TRBV5-6 and TRBJ1-1; D not certain. The CDR3 totals 13 residues. V lost 4 bases and J 5 bases, leaving 12 bases between the germline ends. Germline values: CDR1 SGHDT, CDR2 YYEEEE. The CDR3 region is CASSTGVLTEAFF. CDR3 DNA: TGTGCCAGCAGCACCGGAGTACTAACTGAAGCTTTCTTT.

The chain couples TRBV28 to TRBJ1-1; D ambiguous. Trimming shortened V by 7 bases and J by 6 bases, and 12 bases separated the two germline ends. Germline CDR1 is MDHEN and CDR2 is SYDVKM. The CDR3 is made up of 12 amino acids. CDR3 sequence reads: CASTHARSEAFF. The CDR3 region has the DNA TGTGCCAGCACCCACGCCCGATCTGAAGCTTTCTTT.

The gene calls are TRBV27 and TRBJ1-2; 7 nucleotides line up with TRBD1. The CDR3 loop spans 15 amino acids. The junction had 7 bases not matched to a gene; V was cut back by 6 bases and J by 0 bases. Germline lookup yields CDR1 MNHEY and CDR2 SMNVEV (reference sequence). CDR3 coding DNA: TGTGCCAGCAGAAACCGACAGGGCGCTAACTATGGCTACACCTTC. Translating gives CASRNRQGANYGYTF.

The chain links TRBV11-2 to TRBJ2-7, with D unclear. Deletions cut 4 bases from V and 3 bases from J, with 4 bases between. The germline CDR1 and CDR2 sequences are SGHAT and FQNNGV. There are 11 residues in the CDR3. The CDR3 sequence: CASSSLYEQYF. Written as DNA, the CDR3 is TGTGCCAGCAGCTCCCTCTACGAGCAGTACTTC. The full variable domain, with the rest looked up from reference TRBV11-2 and TRBJ2-7, is EAGVAQSPRYKIIEKRQSVAFWCNPISGHATLYWYQQILGQGPKLLIQFQNNGVVDDSQLPKDRFSAERLKGVDSTLKIQPAKLEDSAVYLCASSSLYEQYFGPGTRLTVT.

The chain uses TRBV21-1 and TRBJ1-5. TRBV21-1 is marked as a pseudogene. The CDR3 is 14 residues long. CDR3 sequence: CASSKPDGNQPQHF. The CDR3 coding sequence is TGTGCCAGCAGCAAACCCGACGGCAATCAGCCCCAGCATTTT.

The chain employs TRBV6-6 and TRBJ1-4, with a weak D call TRBD1 (5 bases). V was cut by 6 bases and J by 5 bases, with 13 bases left in between. The germline gives CDR1 MNHNY, CDR2 SVGAGI (reference sequence). The CDR3 loop spans 14 amino acids. Written as DNA, the CDR3 is TGTGCCAGCAGGGGGGGGGTTAGAAATGAAAAACTGTTTTTT. Protein sequence: CASRGGVRNEKLFF.

The chain carries TRBV19 and TRBJ1-1; D is perhaps TRBD1 (5 bases). The CDR3 contains 15 residues. The germline V gene encodes CDR1 LNHDA and CDR2 SQIVND (reference sequence). V gave up 7 bases and J gave up 0 bases, with 15 bases separating them. The CDR3 is CASKPTPGMNTEAFF. DNA for the CDR3: TGTGCCAGTAAACCCACTCCAGGGATGAACACTGAAGCTTTCTTT.

This sequence joins TRBV7-3 and TRBJ2-5; 9 positions match TRBD1. Germline assignment: CDR1 SGHTA and CDR2 FQGTGA. With V trimmed by 7 bases and J by 4 bases, 22 bases remained unmatched. The CDR3 has 19 amino acids. The CDR3 here is CASIKGRALGTGTSETQYF. The CDR3 nucleotides read TGTGCCAGCATCAAAGGGCGAGCCCTCGGGACAGGGACATCAGAGACCCAGTACTTC. Looking up the rest from reference TRBV7-3 and TRBJ2-5 gives the full variable domain: GAGVSQTPSNKVTEKGKYVELRCDPISGHTALYWYRQSLGQGPEFLIYFQGTGAADDSGLPNDRFFAVRPEGSVSTLKIQRTERGDSAVYLCASIKGRALGTGTSETQYFGPGTRLLVL.

The chain joins TRBV19 to TRBJ1-1; tentatively, D is TRBD1 (5 bases). Germline V gene sequence: CDR1 LNHDA, CDR2 SQIVND (reference sequence). This CDR3 spans 14 amino acids. V was cut by 6 bases and J by 0 bases, with 11 bases left in between. Here the CDR3 DNA reads TGTGCCAGTAGCCGAACGGGGGTGAACACTGAAGCTTTCTTT. This gives the protein CASSRTGVNTEAFF.

V gene TRBV6-1 combines with J gene TRBJ2-5; D remains unclear. Germline CDR1 and CDR2: MNHNS and SASEGT. The CDR3 spans 13 residues. V dropped 7 bases and J dropped 0 bases, with 9 bases sitting between them. CDR3 nucleotide sequence: TGTGCCAGCACCCCCACCAACCAAGAGACCCAGTACTTC. This translates into CASTPTNQETQYF.

This chain joins TRBV6-1 and TRBJ1-1, with unresolved D. This CDR3 comprises 12 residues. The V gene lost 7 bases and the J gene lost 4 bases, with 10 bases spanning the gap. CDR1 is MNHNS and CDR2 is SASEGT in the germline V gene. CDR3 protein: CASTPRSTEAFF. CDR3 coding DNA: TGTGCCAGCACACCTCGGAGCACTGAAGCTTTCTTT.

CDR3 protein: CASSLTPTGASSETQYF. The CDR3 DNA follows: TGTGCCAGCAGCTTAACTCCGACAGGGGCCTCAAGCGAGACCCAGTACTTC. The chain joins TRBV7-2 to TRBJ2-5; 8 bases line up with TRBD1. CDR1 is SGHTA and CDR2 is FQGNSA in the germline V gene. This CDR3 comprises 17 residues. V dropped 2 bases and J dropped 5; count of bases not matched to a gene: 13.